Listed here is a single TCR beta chain. The data were taken from a study of blood T cell repertoires in COVID-19. Authors' processing steps: Nucleated cell counts were estimated from reference gene primer amplification. Measured with immunoSEQ multiplex PCR; TCRdb has only the in-frame clones, and not every one. The DNA was the basis for D and trimming; V, J and clone size are from that table. The data show under 500,000 clones, roughly nine tenths seen once. Participant ages covered roughly 18 to 89 years across 24 US areas. Participants' reported clinical history set cohort assignment. V dropped 3 bases and J dropped 5 bases, with 14 bases sitting between them. This CDR3 has 15 amino acids. Germline CDR1 SGHTA, CDR2 FQGNSA.

The material sequenced was PBMCs or T cells enriched from blood (not recorded which). J is TRBJ1-5 and V is TRBV7-2; D gene uncertain. The TCR sequence derives from a woman in her late teens or twenties with acute COVID-19. The CDR3 nucleotides read TGTGCCAGCAGCTTGAGCCTAGGGAGTTATCAGCCCCAGCATTTT. Amino acid sequence: CASSLSLGSYQPQHF.